This T cell receptor (beta chain) stems from a study of T cell repertoires in cytomegalovirus infection. Germline V lookup: CDR1 MDHEN, CDR2 SYDVKM. V lost 5 bases to trimming and J lost 9 bases, with 17 bases between them. The CDR3 contains 14 residues. This clonotype was detected a few times. What it binds is not known. TCRdb called the reads again in MiXCR, with one record for every CDR3 protein. The top ten hold about 12% of the sample, which has about 770,000 distinct CDR3 sequences, just under 30% seen once. The sequence was obtained from a human donor in good health (CMV status not recorded). Some clones in this sample may be carry-over from other donors' samples. The chain joins TRBV28 to TRBJ2-4, with D maybe TRBD1 (5 bases). The specimen comprised cultured CD8+ T cells from PBMCs, sampled from culture after CMV antigen stimulation. The CDR3 nucleotides are TGTGCCAGCAGTCCTTCAGGGCAGCGAGGCATTCAGTACTTC. Amino acids: CASSPSGQRGIQYF.